This T cell receptor (beta chain) was observed in a study of blood T cell repertoires in COVID-19. Study-wide background: The United States, Italy and Spain provided the acute and convalescent COVID-19 samples.

The CDR3 extends over 13 amino acids. J lost 6 bases, V lost 9 bases, and 8 bases had no gene match. Germline CDR1 is SGHNT and CDR2 is YYREEE (reference sequence). Source study methods: For nucleated cells, counts were estimated from reference gene primer amplification. The table came from immunoSEQ multiplex PCR; TCRdb's copy has only in-frame clones and leaves some out. V and J calls and clone size are those listed in that table; D and trimming were worked out from the DNA. The data show about 240,000 clones, around 83% seen once. V and J are TRBV5-4 and TRBJ2-4; 8 bases align to TRBD1. Sequencing used peripheral blood. This clonotype originated in a woman aged 55-69 years with active or convalescent COVID-19. In nucleotides, the CDR3 is TGTGCCACGCACTCAGACAGGGGAAACATTCAGTACTTC. It encodes CATHSDRGNIQYF. Full variable domain (remainder filled in from reference TRBV5-4 and TRBJ2-4): ETGVTQSPTHLIKTRGQQVTLRCSSQSGHNTVSWYQQALGQGPQFIFQYYREEENGRGNFPPRFSGLQFPNYSSELNVNALELDDSALYLCATHSDRGNIQYFGAGTRLSVL.